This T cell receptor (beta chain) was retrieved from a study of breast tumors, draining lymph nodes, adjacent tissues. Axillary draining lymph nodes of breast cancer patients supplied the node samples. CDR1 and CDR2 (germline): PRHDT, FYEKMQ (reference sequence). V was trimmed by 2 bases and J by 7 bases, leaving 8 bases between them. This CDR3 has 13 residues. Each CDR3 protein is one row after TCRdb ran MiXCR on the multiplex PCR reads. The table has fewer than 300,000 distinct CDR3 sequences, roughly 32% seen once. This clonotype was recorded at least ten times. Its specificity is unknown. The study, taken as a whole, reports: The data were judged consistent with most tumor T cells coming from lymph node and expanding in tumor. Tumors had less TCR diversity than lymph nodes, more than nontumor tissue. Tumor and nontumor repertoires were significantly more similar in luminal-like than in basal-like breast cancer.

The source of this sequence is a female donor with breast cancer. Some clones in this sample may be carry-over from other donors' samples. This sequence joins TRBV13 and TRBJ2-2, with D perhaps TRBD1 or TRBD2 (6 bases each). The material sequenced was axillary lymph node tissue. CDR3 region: CASSLRGLGELFF. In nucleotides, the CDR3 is TGTGCCAGCAGCTTACGGGGGCTCGGGGAGCTGTTTTTT.